In its sample, the clone carrying this TCR beta chain was seen a few times. Its target is unknown. TCRdb recomputed calls from the 5' RACE reads with MiXCR, one row per CDR3 protein. Of 150,000 to 200,000 distinct CDR3 sequences in the sample, 18% were seen once. The data originate from a study of CD8 T cells in ankylosing spondylitis. Between the trimmed V and J ends, which lost 0 bases and 0 bases, there was a span of 8 bases. This CDR3 has 15 residues. Germline V gene sequence: CDR1 SGHRS, CDR2 YFSETQ. Study-wide findings and caveats: Clones linked to the disease showed a CD8+ phenotype. They occurred at relatively low frequencies in peripheral blood.

The clonotype comes from a male donor with ankylosing spondylitis or in good health (not recorded which). The chain is built from TRBV5-1 and TRBJ2-3, with D unclear. Input material: blood, either unsorted or a sorted T cell fraction (not recorded which). CDR3 loop: CASSLGVGSTDTQYF. The CDR3, as DNA: TGCGCCAGCAGCTTGGGAGTCGGGAGCACAGATACGCAGTATTTT.